This is a list of T cell receptor beta chains from one sample in a study of vaccination and CD4 T cells after COVID-19. Antigens of these TCRs are unknown. TCRdb passed the PCR reads through MiXCR, listing each CDR3 protein once. The sample holds roughly 15,000 distinct CDR3 sequences, 55% to 65% seen once. The sample was CD4+ T cells from blood, cultured in vitro. The receptors here all came from a human donor who had recovered from COVID-19. CDR3s include the opening cysteine and the closing phenylalanine or tryptophan. The D gene is left open where the match is weak. Expanded clones are given a class, and other clones once, few, many or no size at all.

CDR3 DNA	CDR3 protein	clone size	D gene	V gene	J gene
TGCAGTGCACCGACTAGCGTGCGCCCCGGGGAGCTGTTTTTT	CSAPTSVRPGELFF	-	TRBD2	TRBV20-1	TRBJ2-2
TGTGCCAGCAGTTTGACACTCGATAATCAGCCCCAGCATTTT	CASSLTLDNQPQHF	-	-	TRBV28	TRBJ1-5
TGTGCCTGGAGTTTATATGAGGCAGATACGCAGTATTTT	CAWSLYEADTQYF	-	-	TRBV30	TRBJ2-3
TGTGCCAGTAGTGCGGACTTCACAGATACGCAGTATTTT	CASSADFTDTQYF	once	-	TRBV19	TRBJ2-3
TGTGCCAGCAGGCGTGGAGACAGGGGATATTCACCCCTCCACTTT	CASRRGDRGYSPLHF	-	TRBD1	TRBV6-1	TRBJ1-6
TGTGCCAGCTCCGATCGGCAGCGGGCCTACGAGCAGTACTTC	CASSDRQRAYEQYF	medium-sized	-	TRBV18	TRBJ2-7
TGTGCCAGCAGTTACTCGCGGACGGCTAATTCACCCCTCCACTTT	CASSYSRTANSPLHF	-	-	TRBV6-5	TRBJ1-6
TGTGCCAGCAGCCTCTCCCCAGCAATAGATACGCAGTATTTT	CASSLSPAIDTQYF	-	-	TRBV7-3	TRBJ2-3
TGTGCCAGCAGTGACCAGCCGCAAGAGACCCAGTACTTC	CASSDQPQETQYF	-	-	TRBV6-4	TRBJ2-5
TGTGCCAGCAGTGTTTCGGCCGGGATAAGCACCGGGGAGCTGTTTTTT	CASSVSAGISTGELFF	-	-	TRBV2	TRBJ2-2
TGTGCCAGTAGTACTCTCTCGACAGGGGGCCCGGATACGCAGTATTTT	CASSTLSTGGPDTQYF	-	TRBD1	TRBV19	TRBJ2-3
TGTGCCAGCGGGAAACGGATATCTGGACCTGAGACCCAGTACTTC	CASGKRISGPETQYF	-	-	TRBV7-2	TRBJ2-5
TGTGCCAGCAGACGAACCCCGGACTATTACAATGAGCAGTTCTTC	CASRRTPDYYNEQFF	-	-	TRBV7-3	TRBJ2-1
TGTGCCAGCAGCTTATCGGGACAGGGTGCCACTGAAGCTTTCTTT	CASSLSGQGATEAFF	-	TRBD1	TRBV7-9	TRBJ1-1
TGTGCCTGGAGTGTACCGAGCGGGAGGGGGGAGACCCAGTACTTC	CAWSVPSGRGETQYF	-	TRBD2	TRBV30	TRBJ2-5
TGTGCCAGCACCCCTTGGGGAGGGTCCTACGAGCAGTACTTC	CASTPWGGSYEQYF	-	TRBD2	TRBV6-1	TRBJ2-7
TGTGCCAGCAGCCAAGATTTGGGAGAGGGGTACGAGCAGTACTTC	CASSQDLGEGYEQYF	once	-	TRBV3-1	TRBJ2-7
TGTGCCAGTAGTATAGATCAGTCGCGCGCTTTCTTT	CASSIDQSRAFF	-	-	TRBV19	TRBJ1-1
TGTGCCAGCAGGGGCACAGATACGCAGTATTTT	CASRGTDTQYF	-	-	TRBV7-2	TRBJ2-3
TGTGCCAGCAGGGCTAGCGGGAGTCGCCATGAGCAGTTCTTC	CASRASGSRHEQFF	once	TRBD2	TRBV2	TRBJ2-1
TGCAGTGCTCCCCTAGGGGGGGCCTTTCAGCCCCAGCATTTT	CSAPLGGAFQPQHF	-	-	TRBV20-1	TRBJ1-5
TGTGCCAGTAGTATAGGCGGTGACATTCAGTACTTC	CASSIGGDIQYF	-	-	TRBV19	TRBJ2-4
TGTGCCAGCATTTTGTGCAGGAGTAACGGGGAGCTGTTTTTT	CASILCRSNGELFF	-	-	TRBV21-1	TRBJ2-2
TGTGCCAGCAGTTACCGGCCAATCACAGATACGCAGTATTTT	CASSYRPITDTQYF	-	-	TRBV27	TRBJ2-3
TGTGCCAGCAGCTTAGGGGCGAGAAACACCGGGGAGCTGTTTTTT	CASSLGARNTGELFF	-	-	TRBV7-9	TRBJ2-2
TGTGCCAGCAGAGACACAGGGGGCGGCTCTGAAGCTTTCTTT	CASRDTGGGSEAFF	-	TRBD1	TRBV6-1	TRBJ1-1
TGTGCCAGCAGTGAAGGGACTAGCGGGAGTCACATTCAGTACTTC	CASSEGTSGSHIQYF	-	TRBD2	TRBV6-4	TRBJ2-4
TGCGCCAGCAAGGGACTCGATCACTATGGCTACACCTTC	CASKGLDHYGYTF	-	-	TRBV5-1	TRBJ1-2
TGCAGTGCTAGAGATCCAGGGTATGGCTACACCTTC	CSARDPGYGYTF	-	-	TRBV20-1	TRBJ1-2
TGTGCCAGCAGCTTGAACAGCCAAGAGACCCAGTACTTC	CASSLNSQETQYF	few	-	TRBV7-3	TRBJ2-5
TGTGCCACCGGGGTCACACGTACCGGGGAGCTGTTTTTT	CATGVTRTGELFF	few	-	TRBV24-1	TRBJ2-2
TGTGCCAGCAGTGCGAGGCCCGCAGATAATTCACCCCTCCACTTT	CASSARPADNSPLHF	-	-	TRBV6-1	TRBJ1-6
TGTGCCAGCAGGCGCGACGGGGAGCTGTTTTTT	CASRRDGELFF	few	-	TRBV6-1	TRBJ2-2
TGCAGTGCTAGAGATCTGCAGGGAGGGATAGATACGCAGTATTTT	CSARDLQGGIDTQYF	-	TRBD2	TRBV20-1	TRBJ2-3
TGTGCCAGCAGGTCCGGGACTAGTACAGATACGCAGTATTTT	CASRSGTSTDTQYF	medium-sized	TRBD2	TRBV14	TRBJ2-3
TGTGCCAGCAGCCCGAGGGGGTCCCGCGATCAGCCCCAGCATTTT	CASSPRGSRDQPQHF	-	-	TRBV2	TRBJ1-5
TGTGCCACCAGCAGAAATCTAATGTCTCAAGAGACCCAGTACTTC	CATSRNLMSQETQYF	-	-	TRBV15	TRBJ2-5
TGTGCCAGCAGTTACTCCCAGGGCCAAGAGACCCAGTACTTC	CASSYSQGQETQYF	-	-	TRBV6-5	TRBJ2-5
TGTGCCAGCAGCTTTGGGTCATCCAGCTCCTATAATTCACCCCTCCACTTT	CASSFGSSSSYNSPLHF	-	-	TRBV7-6	TRBJ1-6
TGTGCCAGCAGTTACTACGGGGGAGGCGAGACCCAGTACTTC	CASSYYGGGETQYF	-	-	TRBV6-2/TRBV6-3	TRBJ2-5
TGTGCCAGCAGTGAACTTCAGAACACTGAAGCTTTCTTT	CASSELQNTEAFF	once	-	TRBV6-1	TRBJ1-1
TGCGCCAGCAGCTCCCTGACAGGGGGCTCGGGGAACACTGAAGCTTTCTTT	CASSSLTGGSGNTEAFF	-	TRBD1	TRBV4-1	TRBJ1-1
TGTGCCAGCAGCTTAGTCCGGTCTAGCGGGACTCTAGAGACCCAGTACTTC	CASSLVRSSGTLETQYF	-	TRBD2	TRBV7-2	TRBJ2-5